These 30 T cell receptor beta chains originate from one sample sequenced in a study of graft-versus-host responses after intestinal transplantation. These receptors have no identified antigens. Here immunoSEQ multiplex PCR was the method, and the copy in TCRdb shows in-frame clones only, minus some. The data hold 95,000 to 150,000 clones, with approximately 92% observed a single time. Sequenced here: unstimulated CD4+ T cells sorted from spleen or lymph node cells, sampled before intestinal transplant. The receptors here all came from a human donor who received an intestinal transplant.

CDR3 sequence (DNA): TGTGCCAGCAGTTCCCTCCAGGGCGGGGGCACAGATACGCAGTATTTT. It translates to CASSSLQGGGTDTQYF. This chain connects TRBV6-5 to TRBJ2-3, with a possible D match to TRBD2 (6 bases). The CDR3 is 16 residues long. In germline, CDR1 is MNHEY, CDR2 SVGAGI. V was cut by 4 bases and J by 1 base, with 15 bases left in between.

The CDR3: CASSVGRREYNEQFF. CDR3 coding DNA: TGTGCCAGCAGCGTGGGTCGGCGGGAGTACAATGAGCAGTTCTTC. The rearrangement joins TRBV9 to TRBJ2-1, with 7 positions matching TRBD2. V dropped 2 bases and J dropped 4; count of bases not matched to a gene: 6. Germline CDR1 SGDLS, CDR2 YYNGEE. CDR3 length: 15 residues.

The chain employs TRBV28 and TRBJ1-1; the D is unclear. Looked up from germline, CDR1 is MDHEN and CDR2 is SYDVKM. This CDR3 is built from 14 residues. Trimming cost V 5 bases and J 0 bases, with 10 bases left between them. The CDR3 reads CASSLHRVNTEAFF. DNA for the CDR3: TGTGCCAGCAGTCTTCATCGGGTGAACACTGAAGCTTTCTTT.

The J gene is TRBJ2-5, the V gene TRBV28, with D perhaps matching TRBD1 (6 bases). The better agreement between TRBJ2-7 and the DNA end casts doubt on the J call. Germline CDR1 and CDR2: MDHEN and SYDVKM. The CDR3 is made up of 12 amino acids. The CDR3 DNA reads TGTGCCAGCACCCAACAGGGCTACGAGCAGTACTTC. This sequence encodes CASTQQGYEQYF.

CDR3 sequence reads: CASSPPSGRGGETQYF. CDR3 DNA: TGCGCCAGCAGCCCCCCCAGCGGGAGAGGGGGAGAGACCCAGTACTTC. The gene calls are TRBV5-1 and TRBJ2-5; 8 nucleotides agree with TRBD2. V gave up 4 bases and J gave up 4 bases; unmatched junction bases: 12. The CDR3 covers 16 residues. Germline V gene sequence: CDR1 SGHRS, CDR2 YFSETQ.

This clone came up once. The chain combines TRBV5-1 with TRBJ1-5; D remains ambiguous. Trimming took off 0 bases at V and 1 base at J, with 5 bases between the two ends. In germline, CDR1 is SGHRS, CDR2 YFSETQ. CDR3 length: 14 residues. CDR3 DNA: TGCGCCAGCAGCTTGGGGGTCAGCAATCAGCCCCAGCATTTT. Amino acid sequence: CASSLGVSNQPQHF.

The chain combines TRBV10-1 with TRBJ2-7, with D uncertain. There are 16 residues in the CDR3. Trimming removed 0 bases from V and 0 bases from J, with 12 bases in between. Germline CDR1 is WNHNN and CDR2 is SYGVQD (reference sequence). The CDR3 region is CASSESYSPSSYEQYF. Written as DNA, the CDR3 is TGCGCCAGCAGTGAGTCATACAGTCCGAGCTCCTACGAGCAGTACTTC.

This clone was seen more than once but under ten times. CDR3 sequence: CAIRGGYEQFF. Here the CDR3 DNA reads TGTGCCATCAGGGGCGGGTATGAGCAGTTCTTC. This chain uses TRBV10-3 with TRBJ2-1, with D possibly being TRBD2 (5 bases). CDR1 and CDR2 (germline): ENHRY, SYGVKD. This CDR3 region has 11 residues. The V gene lost 6 bases and the J gene lost 8 bases, with 8 bases spanning the gap.

This chain uses TRBV5-1 with TRBJ2-7; the D is unclear. This CDR3 spans 14 amino acids. The germline V and J ends were trimmed by 1 base and 0 bases, with 8 bases remaining between them. Germline V gene sequence: CDR1 SGHRS, CDR2 YFSETQ. CDR3 in amino acids: CASSLRLFSYEQYF. Here the CDR3 DNA reads TGCGCCAGCAGCTTGCGGCTATTCTCCTACGAGCAGTACTTC.

This chain joins TRBV5-1 and TRBJ2-3; D might be TRBD1 (7 bases). Germline CDR1 SGHRS, CDR2 YFSETQ. The CDR3 consists of 16 residues. Trimming cost V 0 bases and J 0 bases, with 11 bases left between them. Here the CDR3 reads CASSLAGGLSTDTQYF. CDR3 bases: TGCGCCAGCAGCTTGGCAGGGGGACTCAGCACAGATACGCAGTATTTT.

The V call is TRBV7-3, the J call TRBJ1-1; maybe TRBD1 (5 bases). The V gene's germline CDR1 is SGHTA and CDR2 FQGTGA. Trimming shortened V by 5 bases and J by 11 bases, and 15 bases separated the two germline ends. The CDR3 length is 12 residues. The CDR3 nucleotides read TGTGCCAGCAGCCCCGGCCCCGGGGGGGCTTTCTTT. This translates into CASSPGPGGAFF.

This clone occurred once. The V gene is TRBV5-1, the J gene TRBJ1-4; 9 nucleotides match TRBD1. The germline CDR1 and CDR2 sequences are SGHRS and YFSETQ. The CDR3 contains 14 residues. V shed 5 bases, J shed 8 bases, and the junction held 7 bases outside the gene matches. The CDR3 sequence is CASSKDRGNEKLFF. CDR3 nucleotide sequence: TGCGCCAGCAGTAAGGACAGGGGTAACGAAAAACTGTTTTTT.

The chain joins TRBV6-5 to TRBJ1-5, with TRBD1 matching over 7 bases. J lost 6 bases, V lost 2 bases, and 1 base had no gene match. Germline V gene sequence: CDR1 MNHEY, CDR2 SVGAGI. The CDR3 is made up of 13 amino acids. The CDR3 loop is CASSYKGAQPQHF. In DNA, the CDR3 is TGTGCCAGCAGTTACAAGGGGGCTCAGCCCCAGCATTTT.

This sequence joins TRBV5-7 and TRBJ2-7; 10 positions match TRBD1. TRBV5-7 is placed among ORFs of uncertain function. This CDR3 is built from 14 residues. Trimming took 3 bases from V and 5 from J; bases not matched to a gene: 5. The DNA of the CDR3 is TGTGCCAGCAGCTGGACAGGGGGAGGGGACGAGCAGTACTTC. Protein: CASSWTGGGDEQYF.

The J gene is TRBJ1-4, the V gene TRBV11-1; D gene unclear. The germline gives CDR1 SGHAT, CDR2 FQDESV (reference sequence). The V end lost 5 bases, the J end lost 5 bases, and 9 bases lay between the germline ends. There are 13 residues in the CDR3. This CDR3 is CASSQRKNEKLFF. CDR3 in DNA: TGTGCCAGCAGCCAAAGAAAAAATGAAAAACTGTTTTTT.

This chain joins TRBV4-1 and TRBJ2-5; 9 bases fit TRBD2. The CDR3 sequence is 16 residues long. V lost 0 bases and J lost 5; bases outside the gene matches: 7. In germline, CDR1 is MGHRA, CDR2 YSYEKL. The DNA of the CDR3 is TGCGCCAGCAGCCAAGATAAGGGACTAGCTGGTGAGACCCAGTACTTC. Translated, it gives CASSQDKGLAGETQYF.

The V and J genes are TRBV6-4 and TRBJ1-1; a possible D gene is TRBD1 (5 bases). V gave up 0 bases and J gave up 5 bases, with 7 bases separating them. Germline V lookup: CDR1 MRHNA, CDR2 SNTAGT. The length of the CDR3 is 13 residues. The CDR3: CASSDSWGTEAFF. DNA for the CDR3: TGTGCCAGCAGTGACTCCTGGGGGACTGAAGCTTTCTTT.

This sequence joins TRBV6-5 and TRBJ1-1; perhaps TRBD1 as D (5 bases). This CDR3 region has 15 residues. Between the trimmed V and J ends, which lost 6 bases and 0 bases, there was a span of 14 bases. The germline gives CDR1 MNHEY, CDR2 SVGAGI. Written as DNA, the CDR3 is TGTGCCAGCAGAGACCACAGGAGAATGAACACTGAAGCTTTCTTT. The encoded protein is CASRDHRRMNTEAFF.

This clone was seen only once. The chain joins TRBV27 to TRBJ2-5; 8 bases are shared with TRBD2. From germline, CDR1 is MNHEY and CDR2 SMNVEV (reference sequence). With V trimmed by 6 bases and J by 7 bases, 7 bases remained unmatched. The CDR3 runs to 13 residues. The CDR3 region has the DNA TGTGCCAGCAGAAGTAGCGGGATACGGACCCAGTACTTC. Translated: CASRSSGIRTQYF.

This rearrangement joins TRBV14 to TRBJ2-6; 7 nucleotides agree with TRBD1. With 2 bases clipped from V and 0 bases from J, the junction kept 7 bases outside the gene matches. The CDR3 is 18 amino acids. Germline V gene lookup returns CDR1 SGHDN and CDR2 FVKESK. The CDR3 nucleotides read TGTGCCAGCAGCCAAATTCCCGGACAGGCCTCTGGGGCCAACGTCCTGACTTTC. Residues: CASSQIPGQASGANVLTF. The full variable domain, completed using reference TRBV14 and TRBJ2-6, is EAGVTQFPSHSVIEKGQTVTLRCDPISGHDNLYWYRRVMGKEIKFLLHFVKESKQDESGMPNNRFLAERTGGTYSTLKVQPAELEDSGVYFCASSQIPGQASGANVLTFGAGSRLTVL.

The chain couples TRBV5-1 to TRBJ2-2, with 7 nucleotides matching TRBD1. Germline loops: CDR1 SGHRS, CDR2 YFSETQ. The trim removed 4 bases at V and 6 bases at J, leaving 12 bases unmatched. The CDR3 is 16 amino acids. CDR3 residues: CASSEGTASGPGELFF. The CDR3 nucleotides are TGCGCCAGCAGCGAGGGGACAGCCAGTGGCCCCGGGGAGCTGTTTTTT.

This chain uses TRBV7-3 with TRBJ2-3, with TRBD1 as a possible D gene (5 bases). Trimming took off 5 bases at V and 2 bases at J, with 20 bases between the two ends. The CDR3 contains 17 residues. CDR1 is SGHTA, CDR2 FQGTGA, per germline. The CDR3 nucleotides read TGTGCCAGCAGCCCCCGTAGGGGAATGCTCTCCACAGATACGCAGTATTTT. Translating it yields CASSPRRGMLSTDTQYF.

V usage is TRBV5-1 and J usage is TRBJ1-4, with 9 bases matching TRBD1. This CDR3 has 17 residues. Germline V lookup: CDR1 SGHRS, CDR2 YFSETQ. V shed 4 bases and J 7 bases; nucleotides not matched to a gene: 14. CDR3 sequence (DNA): TGCGCCAGCAGCGTGAGGTTGCTGGGACAGGGAGGTGAAAAACTGTTTTTT. The encoded protein is CASSVRLLGQGGEKLFF.

This sequence joins TRBV10-3 and TRBJ2-1, with a possible D match to TRBD2 (5 bases). Germline CDR1 and CDR2: ENHRY and SYGVKD. This CDR3 spans 13 amino acids. Trimming took 6 bases from V and 0 from J, leaving 6 bases between them. The CDR3, as DNA: TGTGCCATCAGGGGAGACTCCTACAATGAGCAGTTCTTC. Its protein is CAIRGDSYNEQFF.

CDR3 in DNA: TGCGCCAGCAGCTCGGCGGACCACTCCTACGAGCAGTACTTC. Its translation: CASSSADHSYEQYF. The V call is TRBV5-1, the J call TRBJ2-7; no definite D call. The germline V gene encodes CDR1 SGHRS and CDR2 YFSETQ. V lost 3 bases, J lost 0 bases, and 10 bases lay in between. CDR3 length: 14 residues.

The J gene is TRBJ1-2, the V gene TRBV27; D unresolved. The germline gives CDR1 MNHEY, CDR2 SMNVEV (reference sequence). V was pared by 5 bases and J by 0 bases, with 10 bases between. The CDR3 loop spans 14 amino acids. The CDR3 loop reads CASSLTNSNYGYTF. CDR3 DNA: TGTGCCAGCAGTCTGACAAACTCTAACTATGGCTACACCTTC.

The rearrangement links TRBV18 to TRBJ1-4; a possible D gene is TRBD1 (5 bases). Germline loops: CDR1 KGHSH, CDR2 LQKENI. V was cut by 3 bases and J by 1 base, with 12 bases left in between. The CDR3 runs to 16 residues. CDR3 amino acids: CASSPDTGGTNEKLFF. CDR3 coding DNA: TGTGCCAGCTCACCCGATACTGGGGGAACTAATGAAAAACTGTTTTTT.

This clone was picked up one time. The rearrangement links TRBV28 to TRBJ2-7, with TRBD1 identical over 7 bases. Losses at the gene ends were 4 bases for V and 4 bases for J; bases not matched to a gene: 4. The germline V gene has CDR1 MDHEN and CDR2 SYDVKM. This CDR3 is built from 13 residues. The CDR3 protein is CASSSGQIYEQYF. DNA for the CDR3: TGTGCCAGCAGTTCGGGACAGATATACGAGCAGTACTTC.

This chain links TRBV5-1 with TRBJ2-5, with D possibly being TRBD1 or TRBD2 (5 bases each). The germline gives CDR1 SGHRS, CDR2 YFSETQ. Trimming removed 0 bases from V and 13 bases from J, with 13 bases in between. The CDR3 sequence is 12 residues long. In DNA form, the CDR3 reads TGCGCCAGCAGCTTGGTGGGGGACCGTATGTACTTC. It encodes CASSLVGDRMYF. Full variable domain (rest looked up from reference TRBV5-1 and TRBJ2-5): KAGVTQTPRYLIKTRGQQVTLSCSPISGHRSVSWYQQTPGQGLQFLFEYFSETQRNKGNFPGRFSGRQFSNSRSEMNVSTLELGDSALYLCASSLVGDRMYFGPGTRLLVL.

The chain couples TRBV6-1 to TRBJ1-2; unclear D gene. Germline assignment: CDR1 MNHNS and CDR2 SASEGT. Trimming stripped 6 bases from V and 3 bases from J, with 11 bases between. The CDR3 consists of 13 residues. The CDR3 region is CASRARKDYGYTF. The CDR3 region has the DNA TGTGCCAGCAGGGCCCGTAAAGACTATGGCTACACCTTC.